This is a list of T cell receptor beta chains from one sample in a study of CD8 T cells in Susac syndrome. TCRdb reanalysed the immunoSEQ multiplex PCR reads using MiXCR and keeps one entry per CDR3 protein. This table has approximately 160,000 distinct CDR3 sequences, about 93% appearing once. The sequencing sample was made of CD4+ T cells from PBMCs. Source of these receptors: a human donor with multiple sclerosis. Each CDR3 is given with its conserved first and last residue. Fields, in order: CDR3 protein, V gene, J gene.

CDR3: CASSLDRAGGSKNIQYF
V: TRBV11-2
J: TRBJ2-4

CDR3: CAISAGVMANTGELFF
V: TRBV10-3
J: TRBJ2-2

CDR3: CASSQLPGVPGNTIYF
V: TRBV4-1
J: TRBJ1-3

CDR3: CASSQDLGSVSGNTIYF
V: TRBV3-1
J: TRBJ1-3

CDR3: CASRKPGQAYEQYF
V: TRBV6-5
J: TRBJ2-7

CDR3: CASSAPPGDTGELFF
V: TRBV2
J: TRBJ2-2

CDR3: CASSPVLADTQYF
V: TRBV18
J: TRBJ2-3

CDR3: CASSPQGGGEAFF
V: TRBV3-1
J: TRBJ1-1

CDR3: CASSAAGLLTDTQYF
V: TRBV28
J: TRBJ2-3

CDR3: CSANQGGGGEKLFF
V: TRBV20-1
J: TRBJ1-4

CDR3: CLTRDSTDTQYF
V: TRBV6-1
J: TRBJ2-3

CDR3: CSALRRGAYEQYF
V: TRBV20-1
J: TRBJ2-7

CDR3: CASSRDVEETQYF
V: TRBV11-2
J: TRBJ2-5

CDR3: CSANPGATNEKLFF
V: TRBV20-1
J: TRBJ1-4

CDR3: CASRLGGGDEQFF
V: TRBV3-1
J: TRBJ2-1

CDR3: CSAEDRAGGYTF
V: TRBV29-1
J: TRBJ1-2